The sequence of this TCR beta chain was determined in a study of CD8 T cells in ankylosing spondylitis. Quantitative 5'-RACE was performed with molecular barcodes, and it yielded the TCR beta libraries. TCRdb recomputed calls from the 5' RACE reads with MiXCR, one row per CDR3 protein. The repertoire holds around 140,000 distinct CDR3 sequences, with 17% as singletons. The study's findings and limits: Clones linked to disease were reported to show significant enrichment in matched ankylosing spondylitis synovial fluid. In ankylosing spondylitis blood, a motif of about eight highly homologous TCR beta variants appeared characteristic. Relatively rare in peripheral blood, disease-linked clones were also CD8+.

The table lists this clonotype with a few counts. Its target is unknown. CDR1 is MNHEY, CDR2 SMNVEV, per germline (reference sequence). This CDR3 contains 17 residues. V dropped 3 bases and J dropped 7; count of bases not matched to a gene: 18. Specimen: blood, either unsorted or a sorted T cell fraction (not recorded which). The chain is built from TRBV27 and TRBJ2-7; 7 nucleotides line up with TRBD1. The clonotype comes from a male donor with ankylosing spondylitis. The chain's CDR3 is CASSFHDRVGVLGEQYF. CDR3 DNA: TGTGCCAGCAGTTTCCACGACAGGGTTGGTGTATTGGGGGAGCAGTACTTC.